This T cell receptor beta chain was documented in a study of T cell responses to AZD1222 COVID-19 vaccine. The germline V gene has CDR1 MNHEY and CDR2 SVGAGI. V lost 5 bases to trimming and J lost 4 bases, with 17 bases between them. The CDR3 consists of 15 residues. TCRdb keeps only in-frame clones here, not all; method: immunoSEQ multiplex PCR. The sample yields under 70,000 clones, around 84% seen once. As to this clone: What it binds is not known.

Study-wide findings and caveats: The donor cohort was predominantly white British with a female majority, and clonal diversity may have been underestimated. Recipients of two AZD1222 doses showed rising Spike-specific TCR breadth and depth. Repertoire collection took place solely once the T cell response had peaked.

This clonotype was obtained from an adult in good health. This chain links TRBV6-5 with TRBJ1-2; D is possibly TRBD1 (6 bases). The sequencing used peripheral blood, collected on day 0 of AZD1222 vaccination. CDR3 in DNA: TGTGCCAGCAGTCACCAAGGGGGGGGAAGCTATGGCTACACCTTC. Amino acids: CASSHQGGGSYGYTF.